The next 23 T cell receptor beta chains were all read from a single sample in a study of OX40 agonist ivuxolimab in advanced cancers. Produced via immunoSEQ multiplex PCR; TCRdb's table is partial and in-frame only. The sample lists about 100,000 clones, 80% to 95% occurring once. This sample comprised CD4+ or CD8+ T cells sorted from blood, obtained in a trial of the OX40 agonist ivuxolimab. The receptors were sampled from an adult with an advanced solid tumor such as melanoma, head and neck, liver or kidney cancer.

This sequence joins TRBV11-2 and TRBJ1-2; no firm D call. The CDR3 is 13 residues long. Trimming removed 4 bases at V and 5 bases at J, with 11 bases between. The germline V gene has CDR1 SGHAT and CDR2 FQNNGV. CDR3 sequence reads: CASSSSGSYGYTF. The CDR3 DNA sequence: TGTGCCAGCAGCTCGTCCGGATCATATGGCTACACCTTC.

CDR3 loop: CASSYDGLAGEQFF. Written as DNA, the CDR3 is TGTGCCAGCAGTTATGATGGACTAGCGGGAGAGCAGTTCTTC. The chain employs TRBV6-5 and TRBJ2-1; TRBD2 matches 12 bases. The CDR3 has 14 amino acids. Germline CDR1 MNHEY, CDR2 SVGAGI. V dropped 3 bases and J dropped 10; count of bases not matched to a gene: 4.

CDR3 residues: CASSTGGRHEQYF. CDR3 DNA: TGTGCCAGTAGCACAGGGGGTCGCCACGAGCAGTACTTC. V is TRBV19 and J is TRBJ2-7; 8 positions agree with TRBD1. The CDR3 sequence is 13 residues long. Unmatched junction bases numbered 6, after V lost 6 bases and J lost 5 bases. Germline CDR1 reads LNHDA; CDR2 reads SQIVND (reference sequence).

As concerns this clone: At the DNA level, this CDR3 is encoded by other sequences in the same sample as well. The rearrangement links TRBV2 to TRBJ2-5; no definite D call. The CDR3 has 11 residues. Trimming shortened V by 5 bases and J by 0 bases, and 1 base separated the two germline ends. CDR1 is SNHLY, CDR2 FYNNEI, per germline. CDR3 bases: TGTGCCAGCAGTTACCAAGAGACCCAGTACTTC. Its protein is CASSYQETQYF. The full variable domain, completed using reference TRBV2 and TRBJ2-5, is EPEVTQTPSHQVTQMGQEVILRCVPISNHLYFYWYRQILGQKVEFLVSFYNNEISEKSEIFDDQFSVERPDGSNFTLKIRSTKLEDSAMYFCASSYQETQYFGPGTRLLVL.

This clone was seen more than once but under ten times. The DNA of the CDR3 is TGTGCCAGCAGCGTAGCGGGTGCTCAGCCCCAGCATTTT. Protein product: CASSVAGAQPQHF. This chain uses TRBV9 with TRBJ1-5; D not certain. V shed 0 bases and J shed 6 bases, with 7 bases lying between them. The length of the CDR3 is 13 residues. Per germline, CDR1 SGDLS and CDR2 YYNGEE.

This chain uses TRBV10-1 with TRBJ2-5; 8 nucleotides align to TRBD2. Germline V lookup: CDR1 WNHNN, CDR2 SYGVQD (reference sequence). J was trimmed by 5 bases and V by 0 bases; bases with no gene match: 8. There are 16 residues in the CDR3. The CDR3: CASSESFGRAYETQYF. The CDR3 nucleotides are TGCGCCAGCAGTGAGTCGTTCGGGAGGGCCTATGAGACCCAGTACTTC.

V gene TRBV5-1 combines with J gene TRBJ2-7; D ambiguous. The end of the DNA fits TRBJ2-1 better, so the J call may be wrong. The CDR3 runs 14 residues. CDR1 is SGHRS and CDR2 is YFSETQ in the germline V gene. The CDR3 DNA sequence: TGCGCCAGCAGCTTGGCGAATAGCTACAATGAGCAGTTCTTC. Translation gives CASSLANSYNEQFF.

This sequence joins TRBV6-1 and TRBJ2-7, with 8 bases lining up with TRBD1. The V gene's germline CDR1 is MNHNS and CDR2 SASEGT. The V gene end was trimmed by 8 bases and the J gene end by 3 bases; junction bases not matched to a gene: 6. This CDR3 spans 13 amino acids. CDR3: CASRITGGYEQYF. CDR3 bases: TGTGCCAGCCGCATCACAGGGGGCTACGAGCAGTACTTC.

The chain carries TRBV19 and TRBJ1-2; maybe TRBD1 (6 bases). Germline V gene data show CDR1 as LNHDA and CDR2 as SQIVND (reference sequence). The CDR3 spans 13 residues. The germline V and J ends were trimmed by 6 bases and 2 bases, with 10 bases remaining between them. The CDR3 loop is CASSIQGNYGYTF. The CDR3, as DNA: TGTGCCAGTAGCATACAGGGAAACTATGGCTACACCTTC.

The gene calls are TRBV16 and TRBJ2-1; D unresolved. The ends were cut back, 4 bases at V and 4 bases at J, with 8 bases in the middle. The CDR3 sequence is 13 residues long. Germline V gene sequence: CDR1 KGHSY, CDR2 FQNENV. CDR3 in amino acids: CASSPAPYNEQFF. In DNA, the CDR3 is TGTGCCAGCAGCCCTGCTCCTTACAATGAGCAGTTCTTC.

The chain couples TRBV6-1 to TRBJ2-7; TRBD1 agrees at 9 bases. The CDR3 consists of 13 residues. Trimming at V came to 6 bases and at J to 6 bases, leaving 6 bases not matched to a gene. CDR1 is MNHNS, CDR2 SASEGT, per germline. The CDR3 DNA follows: TGTGCCAGCAGAAGGACAGGGGTGGGCGAGCAGTACTTC. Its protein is CASRRTGVGEQYF.

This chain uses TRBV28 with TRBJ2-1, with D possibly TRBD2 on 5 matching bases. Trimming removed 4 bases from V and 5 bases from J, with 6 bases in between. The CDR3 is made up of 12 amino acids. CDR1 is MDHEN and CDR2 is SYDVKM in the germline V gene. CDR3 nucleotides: TGTGCCAGCAGTTCTAGCCACAATGAGCAGTTCTTC. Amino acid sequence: CASSSSHNEQFF. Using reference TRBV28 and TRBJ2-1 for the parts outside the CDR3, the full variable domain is DVKVTQSSRYLVKRTGEKVFLECVQDMDHENMFWYRQDPGLGLRLIYFSYDVKMKEKGDIPEGYSVSREKKERFSLILESASTNQTSMYLCASSSSHNEQFFGPGTRLTVL.

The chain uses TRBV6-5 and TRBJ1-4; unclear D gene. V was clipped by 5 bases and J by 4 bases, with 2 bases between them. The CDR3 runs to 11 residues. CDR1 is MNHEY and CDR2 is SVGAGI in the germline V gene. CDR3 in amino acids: CASSDNEKLFF. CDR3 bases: TGTGCCAGCAGTGATAATGAAAAACTGTTTTTT.

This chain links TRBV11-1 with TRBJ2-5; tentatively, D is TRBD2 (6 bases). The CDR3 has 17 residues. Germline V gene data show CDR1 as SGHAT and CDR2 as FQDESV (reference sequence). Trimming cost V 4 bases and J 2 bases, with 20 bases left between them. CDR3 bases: TGTGCCAGCAGCTCCGGAAAGCGGGCATCCTTACAAGAGACCCAGTACTTC. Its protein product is CASSSGKRASLQETQYF.

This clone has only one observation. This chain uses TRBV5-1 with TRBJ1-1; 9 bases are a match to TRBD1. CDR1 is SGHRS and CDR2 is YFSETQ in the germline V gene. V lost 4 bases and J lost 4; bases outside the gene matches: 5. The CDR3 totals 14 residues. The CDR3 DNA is TGCGCCAGCAGCGTGACGGGACAGGGCACTGAAGCTTTCTTT. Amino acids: CASSVTGQGTEAFF.

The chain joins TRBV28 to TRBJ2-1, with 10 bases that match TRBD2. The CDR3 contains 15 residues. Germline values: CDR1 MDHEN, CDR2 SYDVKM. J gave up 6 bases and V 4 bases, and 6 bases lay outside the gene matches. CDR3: CASSSPGLARNEQFF. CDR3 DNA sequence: TGTGCCAGCAGTTCACCGGGACTAGCGCGCAATGAGCAGTTCTTC.

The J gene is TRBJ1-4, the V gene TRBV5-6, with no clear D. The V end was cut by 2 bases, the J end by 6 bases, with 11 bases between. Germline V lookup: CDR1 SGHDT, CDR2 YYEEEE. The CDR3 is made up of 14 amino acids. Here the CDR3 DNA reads TGTGCCAGCAGCTTCGGGCAGGAAGATGAAAAACTGTTTTTT. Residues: CASSFGQEDEKLFF. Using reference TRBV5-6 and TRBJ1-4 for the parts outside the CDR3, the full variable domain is DAGVTQSPTHLIKTRGQQVTLRCSPKSGHDTVSWYQQALGQGPQFIFQYYEEEERQRGNFPDRFSGHQFPNYSSELNVNALLLGDSALYLCASSFGQEDEKLFFGSGTQLSVL.

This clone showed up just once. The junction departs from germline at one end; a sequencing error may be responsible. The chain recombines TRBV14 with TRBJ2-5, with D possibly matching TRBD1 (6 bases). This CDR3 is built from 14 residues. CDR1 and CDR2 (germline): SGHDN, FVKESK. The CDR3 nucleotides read TGTGCCAGCAGGCAAGGCCTCAAAGGGGGGACCCAGTACTTC. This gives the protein CASRQGLKGGTQYF. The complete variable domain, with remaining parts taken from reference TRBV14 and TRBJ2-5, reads EAGVTQFPSHSVIEKGQTVTLRCDPISGHDNLYWYRRVMGKEIKFLLHFVKESKQDESGMPNNRFLAERTGGTYSTLKVQPAELEDSGVYFCASRQGLKGGTQYFGPGTRLLVL.

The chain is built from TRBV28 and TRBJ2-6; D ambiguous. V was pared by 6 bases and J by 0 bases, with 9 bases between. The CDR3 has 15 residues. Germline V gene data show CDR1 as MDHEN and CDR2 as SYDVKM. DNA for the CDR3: TGTGCCAGCAGCTCATGGGGCTCTGGGGCCAACGTCCTGACTTTC. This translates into CASSSWGSGANVLTF. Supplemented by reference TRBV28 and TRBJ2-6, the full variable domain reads DVKVTQSSRYLVKRTGEKVFLECVQDMDHENMFWYRQDPGLGLRLIYFSYDVKMKEKGDIPEGYSVSREKKERFSLILESASTNQTSMYLCASSSWGSGANVLTFGAGSRLTVL.

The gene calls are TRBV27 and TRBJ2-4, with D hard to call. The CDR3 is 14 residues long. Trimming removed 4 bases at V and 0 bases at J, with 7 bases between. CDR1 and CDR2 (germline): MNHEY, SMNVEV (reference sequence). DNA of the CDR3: TGTGCCAGCAGTTCTGGGTTAGCCAAAAACATTCAGTACTTC. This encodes CASSSGLAKNIQYF.

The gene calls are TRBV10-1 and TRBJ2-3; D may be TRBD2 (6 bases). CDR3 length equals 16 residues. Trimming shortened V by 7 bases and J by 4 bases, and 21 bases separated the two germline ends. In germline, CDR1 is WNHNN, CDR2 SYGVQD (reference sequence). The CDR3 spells CASTGRTRIGPDTQYF. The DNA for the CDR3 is TGCGCCAGCACGGGGAGGACCCGTATAGGCCCAGATACGCAGTATTTT.

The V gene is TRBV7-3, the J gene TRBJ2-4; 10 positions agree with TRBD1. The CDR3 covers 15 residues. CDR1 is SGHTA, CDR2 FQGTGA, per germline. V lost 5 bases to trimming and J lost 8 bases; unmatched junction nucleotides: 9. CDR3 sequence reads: CASSVGTGVGDIQYF. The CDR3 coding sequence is TGTGCCAGCAGCGTTGGGACAGGGGTGGGGGACATTCAGTACTTC.

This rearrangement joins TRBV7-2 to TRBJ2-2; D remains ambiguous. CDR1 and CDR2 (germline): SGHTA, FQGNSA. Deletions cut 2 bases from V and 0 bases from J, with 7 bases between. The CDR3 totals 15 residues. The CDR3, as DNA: TGTGCCAGCAGCTTAACTATCTCGAACACCGGGGAGCTGTTTTTT. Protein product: CASSLTISNTGELFF.